This TCR beta chain was sequenced for a study of beta chain features in type 1 diabetes (dated by TCRdb to 2017 to 2018). A note on the overall study: Mean age, gender distribution, total cell number and subset yield were not different between patients and healthy donors. Across all samples, 107,917,701 sorted cells were examined, and cell number per subset correlated strongly with RNA yield. Whereas all 28 donors provided naive and central memory subsets, regulatory and stem cell-like memory subsets were isolated from just 8 patients and about eight healthy donors. The study compared TCRB repertoires of sorted circulating CD4+ T cell subsets between recently diagnosed type 1 diabetes patients and matched healthy donors.

What the work shows at the level of the full study, not this receptor alone: Patients with type 1 diabetes made fewer insertions and deleted more nucleotides at VDJ recombination sites, implying thymic rearrangement abnormalities. PCR may preferentially amplify shorter templates, but because patient and control samples were amplified and corrected together, any resulting skew would affect both groups equally. Naive, central memory and regulatory TCRB repertoires appeared to be more alike among patients than among healthy donors. A moderate but significant shortening of TCRB CDR3 length was observed in type 1 diabetes patients in all four CD4+ subsets. Sequencing cDNA rather than genomic DNA could over-represent highly expressing activated cells, although activation and CD3 levels did not differ between groups. Only small numbers of individuals were included in the HLA sub-analyses, which left unresolved whether HLA type had any influence on TCRB rearrangement.

A remark on this clone: The clone's antigen remains unknown. The input lacks base qualities; no much larger clone sits a single base away.

A single peripheral blood draw of about 116 mL on average was collected from each donor into heparinised tubes. A BD FACSAria II was used to sort naive, central memory, regulatory and stem cell-like memory CD4+ T cells with a panel that included CD45RO, CCR7, CD25, CD127, CD95 and CD27. A purity above 95% was achieved for all sorted populations. PBMCs were isolated right away by Lymphoprep density gradient centrifugation and were stained directly, without culture. So that batch effects would be minimized, each experiment stained and sorted samples in pairs, pairing one healthy donor with one patient. For CDR1 and CDR2, the germline V gene lists SGHTA and FQGTGA. Deletion took 5 bases off V and 13 bases off J, with a span of 20 bases between the germline ends. From the cysteine through the phenylalanine, the CDR3 covers 13 amino acids. Left in the record is the CDR3 DNA by itself, 39 bases read in frame from the first base.

All of the isolated RNA was reverse transcribed with the High Capacity cDNA Reverse Transcription Kit, so expressed TCRB transcripts were sequenced. Deep immunoSEQ sequencing was performed on naive, central memory and regulatory T cell samples, with an average of approximately 3.9 million total reads per sample. Sorted cells were lysed in RLT buffer and RNA was extracted with DNase-treated RNeasy Micro or Mini kits, depending on cell number. Each cell subset was processed on its own to prevent cross-contamination, while patient and healthy donor samples were processed together. Using the immunoSEQ multiplex PCR, TCRB sequences were amplified from cDNA into 87-bp fragments spanning the CDR3 region. Sequencing of the amplicons was done on the Illumina HiSeq platform. As for the original processing: PCR bias was corrected computationally using synthetic template baselines, and reads within Hamming distance 2 were collapsed, with unmergeable singletons discarded. Reads were aligned to IMGT to assign V, D and J genes, CDR3 length, and insertions or deletions at six rearrangement sites. Clonotype counts were normalized to sorted cell number within each subset before computing true diversity and Gini coefficients with the tcR R package. The overlap coefficient, calculated on TCRB nucleotide sequences, was used to quantify repertoire sharing. Out-of-frame TCRB sequences from naive cells were analyzed as a proxy for the pre-selection repertoire. TCRdb limited this immuneACCESS table to in-frame rearrangements with V and J called. A share of clones is missing; checked studies link under half to unresolved V genes, and the rest is unexplained. That table is the source of V, J and clone size, and D and trimming were worked out from the DNA. For this sample the table gives about 740,000 clones, of which around an eighth were detected only once. The top ten clonotypes cover 0.022% of the sample.

The sample taken for sequencing was naive CD4+ T cells from blood. The cell subset or site label here, explained by the study, means: true naive CD4+ T cells. This sequence originates from a man between 18 and 29 years old with type 1 diabetes. The V and J genes are TRBV7-3 and TRBJ1-2; the D gene is perhaps TRBD1, on 5 matching bases. The CDR3 amino acid sequence is: CASSPPGTTLVTF. The nucleotides read TGTGCCAGCAGCCCACCTGGGACCACGCTGGTCACCTTC.